The T cell receptor beta chain under discussion was sequenced for a study of sequential checkpoint blockade in melanoma. Study in general: Patients were randomized 1:1 to nivolumab-then-ipilimumab or ipilimumab-then-nivolumab first-line.

Treatment in this sample: randomized to nivolumab then ipilimumab (arm A) or the reverse (arm B). Sequencing used immunoSEQ multiplex PCR; TCRdb keeps in-frame clones, though not all of them. The sample has some 15,000 clones, less than 80% seen once. In germline, CDR1 is MNHEY, CDR2 SMNVEV (reference sequence). This CDR3 region has 14 residues. Trimming pared 5 bases from V and 7 bases from J, leaving 17 bases between. This chain connects TRBV27 to TRBJ1-1, with D possibly being TRBD1 (6 bases). The sample here was CD8+ T cells sorted from blood (inferred from file names), taken from a patient given nivolumab and ipilimumab in sequence. The sequence was collected from a human donor with melanoma. The DNA for the CDR3 is TGTGCCAGCAGTGCACTTCAGGGGTGGGGTGAAGCTTTCTTT. This gives the protein CASSALQGWGEAFF.